The 8 T cell receptor beta chains given below trace back to one sample, sequenced in a study of human T cells and chemical hapten exposure. TCRdb called the RACE reads again in MiXCR, with one record for every CDR3 protein. The sample includes over 55,000 distinct CDR3 sequences, over 8.5% seen only once; the top ten take more than 1.2%. Time point denoted: patch test 3, about 24 weeks after DPC sensitization. Described treatment: therapeutic diphenylcyclopropenone sensitization with weekly scalp DPC. This specimen was whole blood, taken in connection with sensitization to the hapten diphenylcyclopropenone (DPC). Receptors were obtained from a woman in her forties or fifties with alopecia areata. Some clones in this sample may be carry-over from other donors' samples.

This clonotype has just a few counts. The genes are TRBV7-2 and TRBJ2-5; D is undetermined. V lost 7 bases, J lost 4 bases, and 13 bases lay in between. This CDR3 has 13 amino acids. Germline V gene data show CDR1 as SGHTA and CDR2 as FQGNSA. In DNA, the CDR3 is TGTGCCAGCATCCCGGCCATCGCAGAGACCCAGTACTTC. Translating gives CASIPAIAETQYF.

The sample holds a few counts of this clonotype. The rearrangement uses TRBV7-9 and TRBJ1-6; D uncertain. Germline loops: CDR1 SEHNR, CDR2 FQNEAQ (reference sequence). The CDR3 extends over 14 amino acids. Trimming removed 2 bases at V and 5 bases at J, with 7 bases between. This CDR3 is CASSLITDNSPLHF. CDR3 nucleotide sequence: TGTGCCAGCAGCTTAATTACTGATAATTCACCCCTCCACTTT.

This clonotype was detected ten times or more. This sequence joins TRBV7-2 and TRBJ2-3, with unresolved D. The CDR3 has 14 residues. CDR1 and CDR2 from the germline V gene are SGHTA and FQGNSA. The ends were cut back, 10 bases at V and 0 bases at J, with 14 bases in the middle. CDR3 DNA sequence: TGTGCCACTACGGACGGTCCTAGCACAGATACGCAGTATTTT. Translating gives CATTDGPSTDTQYF. Based on the CDR3 plus reference TRBV7-2 and TRBJ2-3, the full variable domain is GAGVSQSPSNKVTEKGKDVELRCDPISGHTALYWYRQSLGQGLEFLIYFQGNSAPDKSGLPSDRFSAERTGGSVSTLTIQRTQQEDSAVYLCATTDGPSTDTQYFGPGTRLTVL.

This clonotype was recorded at least ten times. The chain carries TRBV18 and TRBJ1-6; D is uncertain. The CDR3 runs to 12 residues. The germline V gene encodes CDR1 KGHSH and CDR2 LQKENI. V was clipped by 5 bases and J by 13 bases, with 12 bases between them. CDR3 sequence: CASSTYLRPLHF. The CDR3 nucleotides read TGTGCCAGCTCAACCTATCTCCGGCCCCTCCACTTT.

This clonotype was seen at least ten times. The rearrangement joins TRBV20-1 to TRBJ1-1; perhaps TRBD1 as D (5 bases). Germline V gives CDR1 DFQATT, CDR2 SNEGSKA (reference sequence). The CDR3 sequence is 14 residues long. With 7 bases removed from V and 3 bases from J, the gap between germline ends came to 18 bases. CDR3 loop: CSVTRAQGYTEAFF. CDR3 nucleotides: TGCAGTGTTACCCGGGCCCAGGGATACACTGAAGCTTTCTTT.

The V gene is TRBV6-1, the J gene TRBJ2-7; TRBD1 aligns across 9 bases. Germline V gene data show CDR1 as MNHNS and CDR2 as SASEGT. This CDR3 spans 15 amino acids. Trimming at V came to 2 bases and at J to 13 bases, leaving 15 bases not matched to a gene. The CDR3 nucleotides read TGTGCCAGCAGTGAATTCCCGGGACAGGGATATTTCCCCTACTTC. It is translated as CASSEFPGQGYFPYF.

This clonotype was counted many times. The rearrangement uses TRBV6-2 or TRBV6-3 and TRBJ2-1; TRBD1 is a possible D gene (6 bases). The V and J ends lost 7 bases and 8 bases respectively, with 9 bases between them. Germline assignment: CDR1 MNHEY and CDR2 SVGEGT. This CDR3 region has 11 residues. CDR3 protein: CASTGGYEQFF. CDR3 DNA: TGTGCCAGCACTGGGGGCTATGAGCAGTTCTTC.

V gene TRBV6-2 or TRBV6-3 combines with J gene TRBJ2-7; tentative D call: TRBD2 (6 bases). The germline V gene has CDR1 MNHEY and CDR2 SVGEGT. V dropped 5 bases and J dropped 2 bases, with 13 bases sitting between them. This CDR3 contains 14 residues. The chain's CDR3 is CASSTRPGAYEQYF. CDR3 in DNA: TGTGCCAGCAGTACACGCCCGGGAGCCTACGAGCAGTACTTC.